This T cell receptor (beta chain) was found in a study of PD-1 blockade in classical Hodgkin lymphoma. Findings of the study overall: Patients excluded were those beginning nivolumab under 1 year after ASCT.

TCRdb keeps only in-frame clones here, not all; method: immunoSEQ multiplex PCR. This sample has 6,900 or so clones, with around 88% found just once. Points on this clone: Its antigen is as yet unknown.

The time point: cycle 4 day 1 (C4D1), after less than 7 weeks of nivolumab. Relapse was seen in all patients after autologous stem cell transplantation, and brentuximab vedotin exposure was variable. This CDR3 is 13 amino acids long. Trimming took 0 bases from V and 7 from J, leaving 6 bases between them. Germline loops: CDR1 MDHEN, CDR2 SYDVKM. The sample here was peripheral blood mononuclear cells (PBMCs), taken before the fourth cycle of nivolumab. The clonotype comes from a human donor with classical Hodgkin lymphoma. V gene TRBV28 combines with J gene TRBJ2-2; D not resolved. CDR3 sequence: CASSLWLYGELFF. The CDR3 DNA sequence: TGTGCCAGCAGTTTATGGTTGTACGGGGAGCTGTTTTTT. Full variable domain (rest looked up from reference TRBV28 and TRBJ2-2): DVKVTQSSRYLVKRTGEKVFLECVQDMDHENMFWYRQDPGLGLRLIYFSYDVKMKEKGDIPEGYSVSREKKERFSLILESASTNQTSMYLCASSLWLYGELFFGEGSRLTVL.